The 4 T cell receptor beta chains reported below all come from one sample, sequenced in a study of response to subunit inactivated influenza vaccine. TCRdb used MiXCR to reprocess the RT-PCR reads, holding one entry per CDR3 protein. Of 500,000 to 600,000 distinct CDR3 sequences listed, approximately 10% are singletons. The data were also submitted as part of a second study, on T cells expressing NK-cell markers. That publication notes: 5'RACE template switching built TCR beta cDNA with unique molecular identifiers.

The material sequenced was PBMCs from blood, taken on the day of vaccination. The receptors derive from a man aged 45-65 years who received an inactivated influenza vaccine.

This clonotype was observed at least ten times. The V call is TRBV6-2 or TRBV6-3, the J call TRBJ2-2, with unresolved D. Germline assignment: CDR1 MNHEY and CDR2 SVGEGT. The CDR3 runs to 12 residues. V lost 8 bases and J 9 bases, leaving 13 bases between the germline ends. CDR3 sequence: CASGIGHRELFF. CDR3 DNA: TGTGCCAGCGGAATAGGGCATAGGGAGCTGTTTTTT.

This clonotype was detected only a few times. The V and J genes are TRBV11-1 and TRBJ2-5; 11 bases map to TRBD1. Germline lookup yields CDR1 SGHAT and CDR2 FQDESV (reference sequence). The CDR3 spans 19 residues. V dropped 4 bases and J dropped 2; count of bases not matched to a gene: 15. The CDR3 loop is CASSYRDRGAPQRQETQYF. The CDR3 DNA reads as TGTGCCAGCAGCTACCGGGACAGGGGGGCACCGCAAAGACAAGAGACCCAGTACTTC.

This clonotype was found a few times. As DNA, the CDR3 is TGTGCCACCAGCATAGTTTCGGGGGTTCAGCCCCAGCATTTT. Protein: CATSIVSGVQPQHF. The V and J genes are TRBV15 and TRBJ1-5; D possibly corresponds to TRBD1 (5 bases). The CDR3 has 14 amino acids. From germline, CDR1 is LNHNV and CDR2 YYDKDF (reference sequence). V was trimmed by 4 bases and J by 6 bases, leaving 13 bases between them.

Only a few counts were recorded for this clonotype. J is TRBJ2-1 and V is TRBV20-1; no definite D call. Trimming took 3 bases from V and 5 from J, leaving 5 bases between them. The CDR3 length is 11 residues. Germline lookup yields CDR1 DFQATT and CDR2 SNEGSKA (reference sequence). The CDR3 here is CSASHNNEQFF. The CDR3 DNA reads TGCAGTGCTAGCCATAACAATGAGCAGTTCTTC.